This TCR beta chain is drawn from a study of OX40 agonist ivuxolimab in advanced cancers. Blood draws occurred at baseline, cycle 4 day 1, and cycle 7 day 1. The assay was immunoSEQ multiplex PCR, and TCRdb's table has in-frame clones only and misses some. The sample lists about 19,000 clones, 73% seen once, with about 33% in the top ten. This clone was counted only a few times. Germline V gene lookup returns CDR1 SGDLS and CDR2 YYNGEE. Trimming took 4 bases from V and 2 from J; bases not matched to a gene: 5. CDR3 length equals 15 residues. The sequences come from CD4+ or CD8+ T cells sorted from blood, collected in a trial of the OX40 agonist ivuxolimab. V and J are TRBV9 and TRBJ2-3; 9 bases fit TRBD2. This clonotype was sampled from an adult with an advanced solid tumor such as melanoma, head and neck, liver or kidney cancer. The CDR3 loop is CASSFSGGTTDTQYF. The CDR3 coding sequence is TGTGCCAGCAGCTTTAGCGGGGGTACCACAGATACGCAGTATTTT.